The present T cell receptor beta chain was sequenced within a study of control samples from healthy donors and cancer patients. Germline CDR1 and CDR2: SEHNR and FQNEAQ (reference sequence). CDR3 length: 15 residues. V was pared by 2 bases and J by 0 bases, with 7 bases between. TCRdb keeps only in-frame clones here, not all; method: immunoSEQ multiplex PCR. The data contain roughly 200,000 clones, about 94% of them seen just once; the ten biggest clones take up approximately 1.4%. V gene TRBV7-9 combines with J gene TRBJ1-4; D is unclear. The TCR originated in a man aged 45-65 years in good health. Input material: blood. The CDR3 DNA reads TGTGCCAGCAGCTTACAGACGGCAACTAATGAAAAACTGTTTTTT. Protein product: CASSLQTATNEKLFF.